Described below is a single T cell receptor (beta chain) sequence and its context. What it binds is unknown. The junction departs from germline at one end; a sequencing error may be responsible. A multiplex PCR was run with 60 Vbeta primers and 13 Jbeta primers. Sequenced by immunoSEQ multiplex PCR; TCRdb stores in-frame clones only, minus some. Of more than 100,000 clones in the sample, around 78% were seen once. The data belong to a study of cytomegalovirus exposure and HLA in healthy donors. Study details: The early release's HLA-typed donors yielded 65 million to 85 million unique TCRs. Notes on the study in general: A later examination showed that TCR association rates differed by HLA locus, with DRB1 most and HLA-C fewest. Researchers reportedly found TCR beta sequences accurately predicted most subjects' HLA-A and HLA-B alleles.

The CDR3 sequence is 13 residues long. Germline V gene data show CDR1 as KGHSH and CDR2 as LQKENI. Specimen: PBMCs. This receptor was taken from a female donor in good health and CMV-seropositive. The rearrangement joins TRBV18 to TRBJ2-7, with 7 nucleotides matching TRBD1. As DNA, the CDR3 is TGTGCCAGCTCGTCGGGACAGAGCGTGGAGCCGTACTTC. Amino acid sequence: CASSSGQSVEPYF.